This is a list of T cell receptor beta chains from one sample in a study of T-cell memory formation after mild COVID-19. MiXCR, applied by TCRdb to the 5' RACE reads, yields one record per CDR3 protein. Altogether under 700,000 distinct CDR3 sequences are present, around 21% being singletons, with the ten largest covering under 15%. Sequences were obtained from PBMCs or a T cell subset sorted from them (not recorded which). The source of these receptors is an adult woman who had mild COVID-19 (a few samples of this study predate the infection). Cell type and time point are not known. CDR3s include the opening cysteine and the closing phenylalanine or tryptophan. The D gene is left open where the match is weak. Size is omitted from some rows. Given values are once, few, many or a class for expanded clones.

cdr3_aa: CASSPRGRGGKNIQYF
cdr3_nt: TGTGCCAGCAGCCCGCGGGGGAGGGGAGGCAAAAACATTCAGTACTTC
v_call: TRBV5-6
j_call: TRBJ2-4
cdr3_length: 16
clone_size: NA
d_call: TRBD2

cdr3_aa: CASSFENTGELFF
cdr3_nt: TGTGCCAGCAGTTTTGAAAACACCGGGGAGCTGTTTTTT
v_call: TRBV12-3/TRBV12-4
j_call: TRBJ2-2
cdr3_length: 13
clone_size: many
d_call: NA

cdr3_aa: CSAGLPSSYEQYF
cdr3_nt: TGCAGTGCTGGACTACCCAGCTCCTACGAGCAGTACTTC
v_call: TRBV20-1
j_call: TRBJ2-7
cdr3_length: 13
clone_size: NA
d_call: NA

cdr3_aa: CASSPDSYGYTF
cdr3_nt: TGTGCCAGCAGCCCGGACAGCTATGGCTACACCTTC
v_call: TRBV5-6
j_call: TRBJ1-2
cdr3_length: 12
clone_size: many
d_call: NA

cdr3_aa: CASSGGTRDTQYF
cdr3_nt: TGTGCCAGCAGTGGCGGGACCAGGGATACGCAGTATTTT
v_call: TRBV25-1
j_call: TRBJ2-3
cdr3_length: 13
clone_size: few
d_call: NA

cdr3_aa: CASNRAGPSEQFF
cdr3_nt: TGTGCCAGCAACCGAGCGGGACCCTCTGAGCAGTTCTTC
v_call: TRBV7-9
j_call: TRBJ2-1
cdr3_length: 13
clone_size: few
d_call: TRBD2

cdr3_aa: CASATRGYEQYF
cdr3_nt: TGTGCCAGCGCAACCCGAGGCTACGAGCAGTACTTC
v_call: TRBV12-3/TRBV12-4
j_call: TRBJ2-7
cdr3_length: 12
clone_size: few
d_call: NA

cdr3_aa: CASSVERGANNEQFF
cdr3_nt: TGTGCCAGCAGCGTAGAGCGGGGGGCAAACAATGAGCAGTTCTTC
v_call: TRBV9
j_call: TRBJ2-1
cdr3_length: 15
clone_size: many
d_call: TRBD2

cdr3_aa: CASSYAIYNEQFF
cdr3_nt: TGTGCCAGCAGTTATGCGATTTACAATGAGCAGTTCTTC
v_call: TRBV6-6
j_call: TRBJ2-1
cdr3_length: 13
clone_size: NA
d_call: NA

cdr3_aa: CATSSLGSGDEQFF
cdr3_nt: TGTGCCACCAGCAGCTTGGGGAGCGGGGATGAGCAGTTCTTC
v_call: TRBV15
j_call: TRBJ2-1
cdr3_length: 14
clone_size: few
d_call: TRBD2

cdr3_aa: CAISGGSNEQYF
cdr3_nt: TGTGCCATCTCCGGGGGCTCGAACGAGCAGTACTTC
v_call: TRBV10-3
j_call: TRBJ2-7
cdr3_length: 12
clone_size: few
d_call: NA

cdr3_aa: CAISESEGQVSYEQYF
cdr3_nt: TGTGCCATCAGTGAGTCTGAGGGACAGGTTTCCTACGAGCAGTACTTC
v_call: TRBV10-3
j_call: TRBJ2-7
cdr3_length: 16
clone_size: few
d_call: TRBD1

cdr3_aa: CASRSTGGEVDTQYF
cdr3_nt: TGCGCCAGCAGATCGACAGGGGGCGAAGTAGATACGCAGTATTTT
v_call: TRBV5-1
j_call: TRBJ2-3
cdr3_length: 15
clone_size: NA
d_call: TRBD1

cdr3_aa: CATSKRGSIRGTQYF
cdr3_nt: TGTGCCACCAGCAAACGGGGTTCGATTCGGGGGACCCAGTACTTC
v_call: TRBV15
j_call: TRBJ2-5
cdr3_length: 15
clone_size: few
d_call: NA

cdr3_aa: CAISESLPKQINEQFF
cdr3_nt: TGTGCCATCAGTGAGTCGTTGCCGAAACAAATAAATGAGCAGTTCTTC
v_call: TRBV10-3
j_call: TRBJ2-1
cdr3_length: 16
clone_size: NA
d_call: NA

cdr3_aa: CASSPVRQVGTGELFF
cdr3_nt: TGTGCCAGCAGCCCGGTTAGGCAGGTCGGAACCGGGGAGCTGTTTTTT
v_call: TRBV7-9
j_call: TRBJ2-2
cdr3_length: 16
clone_size: NA
d_call: NA

cdr3_aa: CASSQSNREKLFF
cdr3_nt: TGCGCCAGCAGCCAATCAAACAGGGAAAAACTGTTTTTT
v_call: TRBV4-1
j_call: TRBJ1-4
cdr3_length: 13
clone_size: many
d_call: NA

cdr3_aa: CASSKAGSGYNEQFF
cdr3_nt: TGTGCCAGCAGCAAAGCGGGTAGCGGGTACAATGAGCAGTTCTTC
v_call: TRBV11-2
j_call: TRBJ2-1
cdr3_length: 15
clone_size: few
d_call: TRBD2

cdr3_aa: CASSLGTGRPYEQYF
cdr3_nt: TGTGCCAGCAGCCTTGGGACAGGGAGGCCCTACGAGCAGTACTTC
v_call: TRBV27
j_call: TRBJ2-7
cdr3_length: 15
clone_size: NA
d_call: TRBD1

cdr3_aa: CATPQGRGSDQPQHF
cdr3_nt: TGCGCCACCCCCCAGGGTAGGGGGTCTGATCAGCCCCAGCATTTT
v_call: TRBV5-1
j_call: TRBJ1-5
cdr3_length: 15
clone_size: NA
d_call: NA

cdr3_aa: CSASARGRPNEQFF
cdr3_nt: TGCAGTGCTAGTGCGCGGGGGCGGCCCAATGAGCAGTTCTTC
v_call: TRBV20-1
j_call: TRBJ2-1
cdr3_length: 14
clone_size: NA
d_call: NA

cdr3_aa: CASSGTSGRYEQYF
cdr3_nt: TGTGCCAGCAGTGGGACTAGCGGGAGGTACGAGCAGTACTTC
v_call: TRBV12-3/TRBV12-4
j_call: TRBJ2-7
cdr3_length: 14
clone_size: NA
d_call: TRBD2

cdr3_aa: CASSFKDSNSPLHF
cdr3_nt: TGCGCCAGCAGCTTCAAGGATTCTAATTCACCCCTCCACTTT
v_call: TRBV5-1
j_call: TRBJ1-6
cdr3_length: 14
clone_size: NA
d_call: NA

cdr3_aa: CASSKTQGTAGNTIYF
cdr3_nt: TGTGCCAGCAGCAAAACACAGGGGACGGCTGGAAACACCATATATTTT
v_call: TRBV9
j_call: TRBJ1-3
cdr3_length: 16
clone_size: NA
d_call: TRBD1

cdr3_aa: CASSPRAYEKLFF
cdr3_nt: TGTGCCAGCAGCCCCCGCGCCTACGAAAAACTGTTTTTT
v_call: TRBV7-2
j_call: TRBJ1-4
cdr3_length: 13
clone_size: NA
d_call: NA

cdr3_aa: CASSLDHGFYNEQFF
cdr3_nt: TGCGCCAGCAGCTTGGATCACGGATTCTACAATGAGCAGTTCTTC
v_call: TRBV5-1
j_call: TRBJ2-1
cdr3_length: 15
clone_size: NA
d_call: NA

cdr3_aa: CASSLADGKNIQYF
cdr3_nt: TGTGCCAGCAGCTTAGCCGATGGTAAAAACATTCAGTACTTC
v_call: TRBV11-2
j_call: TRBJ2-4
cdr3_length: 14
clone_size: NA
d_call: NA

cdr3_aa: CASSLAGQTSNEQFF
cdr3_nt: TGCGCCAGCAGCTTGGCGGGACAGACCTCCAATGAGCAGTTCTTC
v_call: TRBV5-1
j_call: TRBJ2-1
cdr3_length: 15
clone_size: NA
d_call: TRBD1

cdr3_aa: CASSVQREGHETQYF
cdr3_nt: TGTGCCAGCAGTGTTCAGCGGGAGGGCCACGAGACCCAGTACTTC
v_call: TRBV2
j_call: TRBJ2-5
cdr3_length: 15
clone_size: NA
d_call: TRBD2

cdr3_aa: CASSSGTSDYNEQFF
cdr3_nt: TGTGCCAGCAGCTCTGGGACTAGCGACTACAATGAGCAGTTCTTC
v_call: TRBV5-1
j_call: TRBJ2-1
cdr3_length: 15
clone_size: many
d_call: TRBD2

cdr3_aa: CASNLGEVRTEAFF
cdr3_nt: TGTGCCAGTAACTTGGGGGAAGTACGGACTGAAGCTTTCTTT
v_call: TRBV19
j_call: TRBJ1-1
cdr3_length: 14
clone_size: NA
d_call: NA

cdr3_aa: CASSQSIREGTQYF
cdr3_nt: TGCGCCAGCAGTCAATCGATCCGGGAGGGGACGCAGTATTTT
v_call: TRBV23-1
j_call: TRBJ2-3
cdr3_length: 14
clone_size: NA
d_call: TRBD2

cdr3_aa: CASSERQGANTGELFF
cdr3_nt: TGTGCCAGCAGCGAGAGACAGGGGGCGAACACCGGGGAGCTGTTTTTT
v_call: TRBV7-3
j_call: TRBJ2-2
cdr3_length: 16
clone_size: few
d_call: TRBD1

cdr3_aa: CASSLYQGADEQYF
cdr3_nt: TGTGCCAGCAGCTTATATCAGGGGGCGGACGAGCAGTACTTC
v_call: TRBV7-3
j_call: TRBJ2-7
cdr3_length: 14
clone_size: few
d_call: TRBD1

cdr3_aa: CATSSSNYGYTF
cdr3_nt: TGTGCCACCAGCTCTTCTAACTATGGCTACACCTTC
v_call: TRBV24-1
j_call: TRBJ1-2
cdr3_length: 12
clone_size: NA
d_call: NA

cdr3_aa: CASFRPGTKEETQYF
cdr3_nt: TGTGCCAGCTTCCGCCCTGGGACTAAGGAAGAGACCCAGTACTTC
v_call: TRBV18
j_call: TRBJ2-5
cdr3_length: 15
clone_size: few
d_call: TRBD2

cdr3_aa: CASSDRGWAYEQYF
cdr3_nt: TGTGCCAGTAGCGACAGGGGCTGGGCCTACGAGCAGTACTTC
v_call: TRBV19
j_call: TRBJ2-7
cdr3_length: 14
clone_size: few
d_call: TRBD1

cdr3_aa: CASSSDSQNEAFF
cdr3_nt: TGTGCCAGCAGTTCCGACAGCCAAAATGAAGCTTTCTTT
v_call: TRBV12-3/TRBV12-4
j_call: TRBJ1-1
cdr3_length: 13
clone_size: NA
d_call: NA

cdr3_aa: CASYETGGAVFEKLFF
cdr3_nt: TGTGCCAGCTACGAGACAGGGGGTGCCGTTTTTGAAAAACTGTTTTTT
v_call: TRBV6-1
j_call: TRBJ1-4
cdr3_length: 16
clone_size: NA
d_call: TRBD1

cdr3_aa: CASSTMGTSGGELFF
cdr3_nt: TGTGCCAGCAGCACAATGGGGACTAGCGGAGGGGAGCTGTTTTTT
v_call: TRBV7-9
j_call: TRBJ2-2
cdr3_length: 15
clone_size: NA
d_call: TRBD2

cdr3_aa: CASSLGLAGTSYEQYF
cdr3_nt: TGTGCCAGCAGCTTGGGGCTAGCGGGAACTTCCTACGAGCAGTACTTC
v_call: TRBV7-6
j_call: TRBJ2-7
cdr3_length: 16
clone_size: few
d_call: TRBD2

cdr3_aa: CASRTTGDTQYF
cdr3_nt: TGTGCCAGCAGAACGACAGGGGATACGCAGTATTTT
v_call: TRBV2
j_call: TRBJ2-3
cdr3_length: 12
clone_size: few
d_call: TRBD1

cdr3_aa: CASSDGQVSDEQYF
cdr3_nt: TGTGCCAGCAGCGATGGACAGGTTAGCGACGAGCAGTACTTC
v_call: TRBV27
j_call: TRBJ2-7
cdr3_length: 14
clone_size: NA
d_call: TRBD1

cdr3_aa: CSARRQLVFLYGYTF
cdr3_nt: TGCAGTGCTCGACGACAGCTAGTCTTTCTCTATGGCTACACCTTC
v_call: TRBV20-1
j_call: TRBJ1-2
cdr3_length: 15
clone_size: NA
d_call: NA

cdr3_aa: CSAPHRGQGTETQYF
cdr3_nt: TGCAGTGCTCCACACCGGGGCCAGGGCACCGAGACCCAGTACTTC
v_call: TRBV20-1
j_call: TRBJ2-5
cdr3_length: 15
clone_size: few
d_call: NA

cdr3_aa: CSVRQGGSYNEQFF
cdr3_nt: TGCAGCGTTAGACAGGGTGGATCCTACAATGAGCAGTTCTTC
v_call: TRBV29-1
j_call: TRBJ2-1
cdr3_length: 14
clone_size: few
d_call: TRBD1

cdr3_aa: CASSSDSQETQYF
cdr3_nt: TGTGCCAGCAGCTCGGACAGCCAAGAGACCCAGTACTTC
v_call: TRBV7-8
j_call: TRBJ2-5
cdr3_length: 13
clone_size: many
d_call: NA

cdr3_aa: CASSSDRGGNTGELFF
cdr3_nt: TGTGCCAGCAGTTCCGACAGGGGAGGGAACACCGGGGAGCTGTTTTTT
v_call: TRBV7-9
j_call: TRBJ2-2
cdr3_length: 16
clone_size: few
d_call: TRBD1

cdr3_aa: CASSVDVLAGGPEEQYF
cdr3_nt: TGTGCCAGCAGCGTAGATGTTCTAGCGGGGGGGCCTGAAGAGCAGTACTTC
v_call: TRBV9
j_call: TRBJ2-7
cdr3_length: 17
clone_size: few
d_call: TRBD2

cdr3_aa: CASSAAASSYNEQFF
cdr3_nt: TGTGCCAGCAGTGCGGCGGCGAGCTCCTACAATGAGCAGTTCTTC
v_call: TRBV2
j_call: TRBJ2-1
cdr3_length: 15
clone_size: many
d_call: NA

cdr3_aa: CASGFGQLSTDTQYF
cdr3_nt: TGTGCTAGTGGTTTTGGACAGCTGAGCACAGATACGCAGTATTTT
v_call: TRBV12-5
j_call: TRBJ2-3
cdr3_length: 15
clone_size: few
d_call: NA

cdr3_aa: CSARVRRAGYEQYF
cdr3_nt: TGCAGTGCTAGAGTTCGCAGGGCGGGATACGAGCAGTACTTC
v_call: TRBV20-1
j_call: TRBJ2-7
cdr3_length: 14
clone_size: few
d_call: NA